This T cell receptor (beta chain) is drawn from a study of OX40 agonist ivuxolimab in advanced cancers. Data came from immunoSEQ multiplex PCR; TCRdb stores just in-frame clones and leaves some out. The sample consists of more than 60,000 clones, approximately 85% of them appearing once. Trimming left V 3 bases short and J 1 base short, with 10 bases between. CDR3 size: 16 residues. Germline loops: CDR1 LNHDA, CDR2 SQIVND (reference sequence). The chain recombines TRBV19 with TRBJ2-6; D may be TRBD2 (6 bases). The receptor's source is an adult with an advanced solid tumor such as melanoma, head and neck, liver or kidney cancer. The sample was CD4+ or CD8+ T cells sorted from blood, taken in a trial of the OX40 agonist ivuxolimab. The DNA for the CDR3 is TGTGCCAGTAGTATCTTGGGACTTTCTGGGGCCAACGTCCTGACTTTC. This codes for CASSILGLSGANVLTF.